This T cell receptor beta chain is from a study of control samples from healthy donors and cancer patients. The germline V gene has CDR1 LGHDT and CDR2 YNNKEL (reference sequence). Trimming took 3 bases from V and 2 from J; bases not matched to a gene: 6. CDR3 length equals 16 residues. The assay was immunoSEQ multiplex PCR, and TCRdb's table has in-frame clones only and misses some. This table has over 85,000 clones, approximately 95% appearing once. This chain connects TRBV3-1 (or the pseudogene TRBV3-2) to TRBJ2-1; 8 bases align to TRBD2. This sequence was found in a woman younger than 45 in good health. The sequenced material came from blood. CDR3 bases: TGTGCCAGCAGCCACCTTCGGGGGGGGGCCTACAATGAGCAGTTCTTC. Translating gives CASSHLRGGAYNEQFF.